The subject of this entry is one TCR beta chain. Its matching antigen is unknown. This sample was taken from a study of T cell responses to AZD1222 COVID-19 vaccine. Profiled with immunoSEQ multiplex PCR; TCRdb holds only in-frame clones, not every one. The table records roughly 49,000 clones, roughly three quarters of them present only once. The CDR3 is 11 amino acids. V lost 3 bases to trimming and J lost 0 bases, with 3 bases between them. In germline, CDR1 is GTSNPN, CDR2 SVGIG (reference sequence). Study-wide results and limits: A rise in Spike-specific TCR breadth and depth followed two AZD1222 doses.

The receptor comes from an adult in good health. Sequenced here: peripheral blood, sampled on day 0 of MenACWY control vaccination. The rearrangement uses TRBV30 and TRBJ2-7, with D hard to call. The CDR3 DNA follows: TGTGCCTGGAGGGACTCCTACGAGCAGTACTTC. The encoded protein is CAWRDSYEQYF.